Listed below are T cell receptor beta chains from one sample, sequenced in a study of patients and donors after allogeneic stem cell transplantation. TCRdb itself ran the RT-PCR reads through MiXCR, one entry per CDR3 protein. The sample consists of around 2,000 distinct CDR3 sequences, about 1.7% of them appearing once. Sequencing was carried out using blood, either unsorted or a sorted T cell fraction (not recorded which). The receptors derive from a human donor who was either an allogeneic HSCT recipient or a stem cell or donor lymphocyte infusion donor (not recorded which). It is not recorded whose cells these are; they may come from a transplant donor. Each CDR3 is given with its conserved first and last residue. D genes are given only for firm matches. Clone sizes are given selectively: once, few, many, or a class where the clone is expanded.

medium-sized,TRBD1,TRBV28,TRBJ2-7,CASSRGGQGGYEQYF,TGTGCCAGCAGCCGTGGAGGACAGGGGGGCTACGAGCAGTACTTC
medium-sized,TRBD1,TRBV2,TRBJ1-5,CASSELQGLGNQPQHF,TGTGCCAGCAGTGAACTACAGGGGTTGGGCAATCAGCCCCAGCATTTT
medium-sized,-,TRBV5-1,TRBJ1-6,CASSLQGSPLHF,TGCGCCAGCAGCTTGCAAGGTTCACCCCTCCACTTT
large,TRBD2,TRBV27,TRBJ2-7,CASSSSASGSYEQYF,TGTGCCAGCAGTTCCTCGGCTAGCGGCTCCTACGAGCAGTACTTC
-,-,TRBV7-7,TRBJ2-2,CAVRGGDGELFF,TGTGCCGTGAGGGGTGGCGACGGGGAGCTGTTTTTT
medium-sized,-,TRBV6-1,TRBJ1-6,CASSADRNSPLHF,TGTGCCAGCAGTGCCGACAGGAATTCACCCCTCCACTTT
medium-sized,-,TRBV5-1,TRBJ2-7,CASSPQKSSYEQYF,TGCGCCAGCAGCCCACAGAAGAGCTCCTACGAGCAGTACTTC
medium-sized,-,TRBV19,TRBJ2-2,CATHPPGMAGELFF,TGTGCCACTCACCCGCCCGGGATGGCCGGGGAGCTGTTTTTT
medium-sized,-,TRBV7-2,TRBJ2-5,CASSLAGRGYQYF,TGTGCCAGCAGCTTAGCGGGGAGGGGGTACCAGTACTTC
medium-sized,TRBD1,TRBV5-1,TRBJ2-6,CASRTGSTGANVLTF,TGCGCCAGCAGGACAGGGAGCACTGGGGCCAACGTCCTGACTTTC
large,-,TRBV7-2,TRBJ2-5,CASSLEAEETQYF,TGTGCCAGCAGCTTAGAGGCGGAAGAGACCCAGTACTTC
-,TRBD1,TRBV29-1,TRBJ2-7,CSVEDTGQGHEQYF,TGCAGCGTTGAAGACACAGGACAGGGCCACGAGCAGTACTTC
medium-sized,-,TRBV2,TRBJ2-7,CASSEARGATYEQYF,TGTGCCAGCAGTGAAGCAAGAGGGGCAACCTACGAGCAGTACTTC
medium-sized,-,TRBV6-4,TRBJ2-1,CASSDSSKGVTEQFF,TGTGCCAGCAGTGACTCTTCCAAGGGGGTTACTGAGCAGTTCTTC
few,-,TRBV28,TRBJ2-3,CASSAEVDTQYF,TGTGCCAGCAGTGCCGAGGTGGATACGCAGTATTTT
-,-,TRBV6-1,TRBJ1-1,CASSEGGGPEAFF,TGTGCCAGCAGTGAAGGGGGGGGCCCTGAAGCTTTCTTT
few,-,TRBV29-1,TRBJ2-1,CSVDPGSSSYNEQFF,TGCAGCGTTGACCCGGGGTCTAGCTCCTACAATGAGCAGTTCTTC
medium-sized,-,TRBV4-2,TRBJ1-1,CASSQVQVMNTEAFF,TGTGCCAGCAGCCAAGTTCAGGTCATGAACACTGAAGCTTTCTTT
large,-,TRBV7-6,TRBJ2-3,CASSSPFRARASTDTQYF,TGTGCCAGCAGCTCCCCATTCAGGGCTAGGGCTAGCACAGATACGCAGTATTTT
medium-sized,-,TRBV15,TRBJ2-1,CATSREPQGGNEQFF,TGTGCCACCAGCAGAGAACCACAGGGTGGAAATGAGCAGTTCTTC
medium-sized,-,TRBV28,TRBJ2-3,CASREPDLGRWTQYF,TGTGCCAGCAGAGAACCTGACCTGGGACGGTGGACGCAGTATTTT
-,-,TRBV5-1,TRBJ2-3,CASSLAPDTQYF,TGCGCCAGCAGCTTGGCCCCAGATACGCAGTATTTT
medium-sized,-,TRBV28,TRBJ1-5,CASSLGGRQPQHF,TGTGCCAGCAGTTTAGGGGGGAGGCAGCCCCAGCATTTT
medium-sized,TRBD1,TRBV7-2,TRBJ2-3,CASSPGGHRTDTQYF,TGTGCCAGCAGCCCAGGGGGACATCGCACAGATACGCAGTATTTT
large,-,TRBV11-2,TRBJ2-2,CASSLSPGDNGELFF,TGTGCCAGCAGCTTAAGTCCCGGGGATAACGGGGAGCTGTTTTTT
medium-sized,-,TRBV7-2,TRBJ1-5,CASSLNGGPEPQHF,TGTGCCAGCAGCTTAAATGGGGGGCCCGAGCCCCAGCATTTT
medium-sized,-,TRBV5-6,TRBJ2-5,CASSLRNQETQYF,TGTGCCAGCAGCTTGCGGAACCAAGAGACCCAGTACTTC